Each of the 5 T cell receptor beta chains below was sequenced from the same sample in a study of shared clonotypes between healthy human individuals. TCRdb's copy holds only in-frame clones and misses some; the assay was immunoSEQ multiplex PCR. Among approximately 810,000 clones listed, roughly 92% were seen once. Cells designated naive CD8 were CD45RO-negative and were positively selected for CCR7, with terminally differentiated effector memory CD45RA+ cells excluded. Sequencing used naive CD8+ T cells sorted from blood. Source of these receptors: a man aged 25-45 years in good health.

The V gene is TRBV4-3, the J gene TRBJ1-1; a possible D gene is TRBD1 (6 bases). Germline V gives CDR1 LGHNA, CDR2 YSLEER. The CDR3 runs 15 residues. The ends were cut back, 0 bases at V and 5 bases at J, with 13 bases in the middle. For the CDR3, the DNA is TGCGCCAGCAGCCAAGACCTATTGGGGGCGACTGAAGCTTTCTTT. Translation: CASSQDLLGATEAFF.

The gene calls are TRBV4-1 and TRBJ2-1; no definite D call. Trimming pared 0 bases from V and 3 bases from J, leaving 9 bases between. CDR1 is MGHRA and CDR2 is YSYEKL in the germline V gene. There are 15 residues in the CDR3. The CDR3 spells CASSQDGLGYNEQFF. CDR3 nucleotides: TGCGCCAGCAGCCAAGATGGCCTAGGCTACAATGAGCAGTTCTTC.

V is TRBV2 and J is TRBJ1-2, with D maybe TRBD1 (5 bases). The V and J ends lost 1 base and 0 bases respectively, with 18 bases between them. The CDR3 extends over 18 amino acids. Germline V gene sequence: CDR1 SNHLY, CDR2 FYNNEI. The DNA of the CDR3 is TGTGCCAGCAGTGAAGGGAGGGGAGCAGGCCGAGCTAACTATGGCTACACCTTC. Translated: CASSEGRGAGRANYGYTF.

The chain is built from TRBV19 and TRBJ2-7; no clear D. CDR1 and CDR2 from the germline V gene are LNHDA and SQIVND (reference sequence). The ends were cut back, 3 bases at V and 3 bases at J, with 9 bases in the middle. The CDR3 is 13 residues long. The DNA for the CDR3 is TGTGCCAGTAGTATCAGAGTTTACTACGAGCAGTACTTC. It translates to CASSIRVYYEQYF.

The genes are TRBV27 and TRBJ2-1; 15 nucleotides match TRBD2. CDR1 and CDR2 (germline): MNHEY, SMNVEV (reference sequence). The CDR3 sequence is 16 residues long. Germline trimming cut 6 bases from V and 6 bases from J; bases unmatched to any gene: 6. The CDR3 DNA is TGTGCCAGCAGCGGACTAGCGGGAGGGCCCTTCAATGAGCAGTTCTTC. Translation gives CASSGLAGGPFNEQFF.